Included here is one T cell receptor beta chain sequence, with context. Its antigen is not known. Healthy bone marrow donors supplied every sample. Deletions cut 3 bases from V and 4 bases from J, with 15 bases between. Germline-derived CDR1 and CDR2 are MNHNS and SASEGT. The CDR3 is 15 amino acids. These data originate in a study of cytomegalovirus exposure and HLA in healthy donors. Study-level background: The Caucasian-associated ancestry cluster contained 81% of the 300 to 450 genotyped donors. Study-level results: Researchers catalogued approximately 170 TCR beta chains as cytomegalovirus-associated.

Primers for the PCR totalled 60 Vbeta and 13 Jbeta. How the authors handled the data: Unique TCR beta chains numbered 60 million to 100 million in a later analysis, with some 9.9 million shared. Sequencing used immunoSEQ multiplex PCR; TCRdb keeps in-frame clones, though not all of them. That table supplies the V and J calls and clone size; D and trimming were determined from the DNA. The repertoire includes approximately 120,000 clones, over 65% of them detected once, and approximately 6% sits in the top ten. The clonotype originates from a woman aged 40 to 49 in good health and CMV-seronegative. Sequenced material: PBMCs. The chain employs TRBV6-1 and TRBJ1-2, with D possibly matching TRBD1 (6 bases). CDR3 sequence: CASSDVIEGVYGYTF. In nucleotides, the CDR3 is TGTGCCAGCAGTGACGTAATCGAGGGGGTCTATGGCTACACCTTC.